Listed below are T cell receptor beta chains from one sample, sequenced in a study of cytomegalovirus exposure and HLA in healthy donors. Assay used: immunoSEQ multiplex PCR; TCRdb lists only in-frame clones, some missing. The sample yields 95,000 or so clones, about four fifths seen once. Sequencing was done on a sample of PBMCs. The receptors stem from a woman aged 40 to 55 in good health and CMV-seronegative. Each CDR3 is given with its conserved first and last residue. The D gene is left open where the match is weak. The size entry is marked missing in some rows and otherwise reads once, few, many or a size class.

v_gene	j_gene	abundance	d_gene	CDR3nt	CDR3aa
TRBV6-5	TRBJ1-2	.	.	TGTGCCAGCAGTTACCGCAGCGGAAATGGCTACACCTTC	CASSYRSGNGYTF
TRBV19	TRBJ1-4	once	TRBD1	TGTGCCAGTAAAGGGACAGGGCGAACTAATGAAAAACTGTTTTTT	CASKGTGRTNEKLFF
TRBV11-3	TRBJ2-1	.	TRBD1	TGTGCCAGCAGCTTAGGGACAGGGAGCTTGGACAATGAGCAGTTCTTC	CASSLGTGSLDNEQFF
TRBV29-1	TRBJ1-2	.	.	TGCAGCGCCACACGCGGTCAGGGATACACCTTC	CSATRGQGYTF
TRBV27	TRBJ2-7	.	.	TGTGCCAGCAGACTACACCTCTCCTACGAGCAGTACTTC	CASRLHLSYEQYF
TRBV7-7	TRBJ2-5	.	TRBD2	TGTGCTAGCAGCTGGACTAGCGGCGAAGAGACCCAGTACTTC	CASSWTSGEETQYF
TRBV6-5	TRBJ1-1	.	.	TGTGCCAGCACCATGGAGGGGACTGGGGGCACTGAAGCTTTCTTT	CASTMEGTGGTEAFF
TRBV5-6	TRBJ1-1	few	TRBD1	TGTGCCAGCAGCCAAACCGGGACAGGGGGATTGAAAGTTTTCTTT	CASSQTGTGGLKVFF
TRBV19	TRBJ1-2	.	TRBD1	TGTGCCAGTAGTTGGGACAGACTTAACTATGGCTACACCTTC	CASSWDRLNYGYTF
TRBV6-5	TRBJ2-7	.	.	TGTGCCAGCGCATTGGGGGGGGCGAGCTCCTACGAGCAGTACTTC	CASALGGASSYEQYF